The entry that follows covers one TCR beta chain sequence. No antigen is known for it. The data are from a study of cytomegalovirus exposure and HLA in healthy donors. The CDR3 is made up of 13 amino acids. Germline assignment: CDR1 SQVTM and CDR2 ANQGSEA. This PCR relied on a set of 60 Vbeta primers and 13 Jbeta primers. The repertoire was sequenced with immunoSEQ multiplex PCR; TCRdb's copy has only in-frame clones and lacks some. The sample consists of some 140,000 clones, about three quarters of them appearing once. Overall study results and limits: In terms of immune exposure information, only CMV serostatus was available. When a later analysis compared HLA-associated TCR beta chains with equally common others, the HLA-associated chains turned out to be more clonally expanded and to have lower generation probabilities. Reported findings show TCR beta sequences accurately forecast HLA-A and HLA-B alleles in most subjects. A later analysis reportedly found fewer N-insertions in an Asian-associated ancestry cluster than the roughly 670-donor mean.

The sample consisted of PBMCs. J is TRBJ2-5 and V is TRBV29-1; tentatively, D is TRBD2 (5 bases). The DNA end is a closer match to TRBJ2-7, so the J assignment may be wrong. The receptor was derived from a woman aged 40-49 years in good health and CMV-seronegative. Here the CDR3 DNA reads TGCAGCGTTGGCCAGCGGAGCTCCTACGAGCAGTACTTC. Amino acids: CSVGQRSSYEQYF.